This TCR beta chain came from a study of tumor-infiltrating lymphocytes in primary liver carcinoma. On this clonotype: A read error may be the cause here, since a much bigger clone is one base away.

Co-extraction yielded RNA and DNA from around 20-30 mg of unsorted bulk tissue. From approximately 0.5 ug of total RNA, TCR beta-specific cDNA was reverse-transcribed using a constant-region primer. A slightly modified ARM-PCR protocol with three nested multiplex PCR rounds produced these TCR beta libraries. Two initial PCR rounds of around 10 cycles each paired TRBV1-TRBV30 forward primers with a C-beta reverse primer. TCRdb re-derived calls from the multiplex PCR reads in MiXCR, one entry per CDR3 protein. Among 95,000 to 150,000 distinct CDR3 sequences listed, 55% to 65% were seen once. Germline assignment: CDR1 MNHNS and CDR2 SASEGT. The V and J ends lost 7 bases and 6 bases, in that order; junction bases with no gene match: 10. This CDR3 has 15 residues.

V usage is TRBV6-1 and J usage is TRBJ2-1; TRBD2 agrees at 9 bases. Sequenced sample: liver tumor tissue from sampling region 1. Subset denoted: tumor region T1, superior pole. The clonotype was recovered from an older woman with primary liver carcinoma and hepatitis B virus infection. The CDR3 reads CASMRLAAGFNEQFF. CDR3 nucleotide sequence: TGTGCCAGCATGAGACTAGCGGCAGGGTTCAATGAGCAGTTCTTC.